This is a list of T cell receptor beta chains from one sample in a study of tumor-infiltrating lymphocytes in primary liver carcinoma. TCRdb itself ran the multiplex PCR reads through MiXCR, one entry per CDR3 protein. Altogether hundreds of thousands of distinct CDR3 sequences are present, more than 55% being singletons, with the ten largest covering roughly 8.6%. Input material: peripheral blood. The receptors shown here come from a man aged 40-49 years with primary liver carcinoma and hepatitis B virus infection. Both conserved end residues are part of each CDR3. D genes are given only for firm matches. Clone sizes are given selectively: once, few, many, or a class where the clone is expanded.

v_call,j_call,clone_size,d_call,cdr3_aa,cdr3_nt
TRBV10-3,TRBJ2-5,few,TRBD2,CAISERLAGGQETQYF,TGTGCCATCAGTGAGAGGCTAGCGGGAGGGCAAGAGACCCAGTACTTC
TRBV11-1,TRBJ2-1,medium-sized,NA,CASSPGPLDNEQFF,TGTGCCAGCAGCCCGGGACCTTTAGACAATGAGCAGTTCTTC
TRBV30,TRBJ2-5,NA,NA,CAWDNTGKGETQYF,TGTGCCTGGGATAATACAGGGAAGGGAGAGACCCAGTACTTC
TRBV19,TRBJ1-1,NA,TRBD1,CASRGTGGNTEAFF,TGTGCCAGTAGGGGGACAGGGGGCAACACTGAAGCTTTCTTT
TRBV4-1,TRBJ2-7,many,TRBD2,CASSQESGRAYEQYF,TGCGCCAGCAGCCAAGAAAGCGGGAGGGCCTACGAGCAGTACTTC
TRBV6-2/TRBV6-3,TRBJ2-1,NA,NA,CASRPANMVVRGNEQFF,TGTGCCAGCAGACCGGCGAACATGGTAGTTAGGGGCAATGAGCAGTTCTTC
TRBV11-3,TRBJ2-1,many,NA,CASSLEGDPYNEQFF,TGTGCCAGCAGCTTAGAAGGGGACCCCTACAATGAGCAGTTCTTC
TRBV29-1,TRBJ1-2,NA,NA,CSVGGGGPYDYTF,TGCAGCGTTGGAGGGGGGGGCCCCTATGACTACACCTTC
TRBV9,TRBJ2-1,NA,NA,CASSLEGWNEQFF,TGTGCCAGCTCTCTCGAGGGTTGGAATGAGCAGTTCTTC
TRBV11-2,TRBJ1-5,NA,NA,CASSLTGQSQHF,TGTGCCAGCAGCTTAACGGGTCAGTCCCAGCATTTT
TRBV10-3,TRBJ2-7,many,TRBD2,CAISPLAEMGEQYF,TGTGCCATCAGTCCACTAGCGGAGATGGGCGAGCAGTACTTC
TRBV11-2,TRBJ1-6,NA,NA,CASSLGGWNSPLHF,TGTGCCAGCAGCTTGGGGGGGTGGAATTCACCCCTCCACTTT
TRBV11-2,TRBJ2-4,NA,NA,CASSLTVVGVRNIQYF,TGTGCCAGCAGCTTAACGGTAGTTGGGGTCAGAAACATTCAGTACTTC
TRBV4-3,TRBJ1-4,many,NA,CASSQGSLRSNEKLFF,TGCGCCAGCAGCCAAGGGTCCCTTCGGTCTAATGAAAAACTGTTTTTT
TRBV11-1,TRBJ2-1,medium-sized,NA,CASDKGHEQFF,TGTGCCAGCGACAAAGGGCATGAGCAGTTCTTC
TRBV5-1,TRBJ2-1,NA,TRBD2,CASSLGLAGSNEQLF,TGCGCCAGCAGCTTAGGGCTAGCGGGTAGCAATGAGCAGCTCTTC
TRBV12-5,TRBJ1-2,NA,NA,CASGLVPQEDGYTF,TGTGCTAGTGGTTTGGTACCACAGGAGGATGGCTACACCTTC
TRBV10-3,TRBJ1-5,NA,NA,CAISERGEEPQHF,TGTGCCATCAGTGAGAGGGGCGAGGAGCCCCAGCATTTT
TRBV7-9,TRBJ2-3,NA,TRBD2,CASSPRIAGGRDTQYF,TGTGCCAGCAGCCCACGGATAGCGGGGGGTAGGGATACGCAGTATTTT
TRBV4-2,TRBJ2-1,NA,NA,CVSSQELEMNEQFF,TGTGTCAGCAGCCAAGAACTAGAAATGAATGAGCAGTTCTTC
TRBV5-1,TRBJ1-1,NA,NA,CASSSRGVNTEAFF,TGCGCCAGCAGTTCCCGGGGAGTGAACACTGAAGCTTTCTTT
TRBV6-1,TRBJ2-7,NA,NA,CASIVSAGTPSYEQYF,TGTGCCAGCATCGTTTCCGCCGGGACACCTTCCTACGAGCAGTACTTC
TRBV11-2,TRBJ2-7,NA,NA,CTSSRGSSYEQYF,TGTACCAGCAGCAGGGGATCCTCCTACGAGCAGTACTTC
TRBV6-2/TRBV6-3,TRBJ2-7,many,NA,CASSLTGSSYEQYF,TGTGCCAGCAGTTTGACCGGGTCTTCCTACGAGCAGTACTTC
TRBV10-2,TRBJ2-2,many,TRBD2,CASSDLGGRGTGELFF,TGCGCCAGCAGTGACCTGGGGGGGAGAGGCACCGGGGAGCTGTTTTTT
TRBV6-6,TRBJ2-5,once,TRBD1,CASSYQRQGVETQYF,TGTGCCAGCAGTTACCAGAGACAGGGGGTTGAGACCCAGTACTTC
TRBV5-1,TRBJ2-5,NA,NA,CASKEQGPEGETQYF,TGCGCCAGCAAGGAGCAGGGGCCCGAAGGGGAGACCCAGTACTTC
TRBV4-3,TRBJ2-5,NA,NA,CACSQEGNLPGTAQYF,TGTGCCTGCAGCCAAGAGGGGAACCTCCCCGGTACGGCCCAGTACTTC
TRBV6-1,TRBJ1-1,many,NA,CASSGTRGTEAFF,TGTGCCAGCAGTGGGACCCGGGGGACTGAAGCTTTCTTT
TRBV5-4,TRBJ2-1,NA,NA,CASSRHDSSYNGQFF,TGTGCCAGCAGCCGGCATGATAGCTCCTACAATGGGCAGTTCTTC
TRBV7-9,TRBJ2-7,few,NA,CASSLTEGPGKQYF,TGTGCCAGCAGCTTGACAGAGGGTCCCGGGAAGCAGTACTTC
TRBV11-3,TRBJ1-1,NA,NA,CVSSLRPDAGAFF,TGTGTCAGCAGCTTACGTCCAGACGCTGGAGCTTTCTTT
TRBV28,TRBJ2-1,NA,TRBD2,CASSLSGEGKDEQFF,TGTGCCAGCAGTTTATCGGGGGAGGGTAAGGATGAGCAGTTCTTC
TRBV6-1,TRBJ2-5,many,TRBD1,CASSEQQDRGHRETQYF,TGTGCCAGCAGTGAACAACAAGACAGGGGGCATAGGGAGACCCAGTACTTC
TRBV6-1,TRBJ2-7,NA,TRBD2,CASSEADQREFYEQYF,TGTGCCAGCAGTGAAGCTGACCAGCGGGAGTTTTACGAGCAGTACTTC
TRBV28,TRBJ2-1,few,TRBD1,CASRPGQSTSGQFF,TGTGCCAGCAGACCGGGACAGTCGACCAGTGGGCAGTTCTTC
TRBV2,TRBJ2-1,few,TRBD2,CASSVTSAREQFF,TGTGCCAGCAGTGTGACTAGCGCCAGGGAGCAGTTCTTC
TRBV11-2,TRBJ2-3,NA,TRBD2,CASTARSGRREGPDTQYF,TGTGCCAGCACGGCCCGTAGCGGGAGGAGAGAGGGGCCAGATACGCAGTATTTT
TRBV6-2/TRBV6-3,TRBJ1-5,many,TRBD1,CASSYSAGGSNQPQHF,TGTGCCAGCAGTTACTCAGCAGGGGGTAGCAATCAGCCCCAGCATTTT
TRBV11-2,TRBJ2-7,NA,TRBD1,CASSGTGTGFDEQYF,TGTGCCAGCAGCGGTACCGGGACAGGTTTTGACGAGCAGTACTTC
TRBV6-6,TRBJ1-5,many,NA,CASSSTTANQPQHF,TGTGCCAGCAGTTCCACTACAGCTAATCAGCCCCAGCATTTT
TRBV13,TRBJ2-7,NA,NA,CASRQYKGNTYEQYF,TGTGCCAGCAGACAATACAAGGGAAACACCTACGAGCAGTACTTC
TRBV11-2,TRBJ2-1,many,NA,CASSRANEQFF,TGTGCCAGCTCTCGGGCCAATGAGCAGTTCTTC
TRBV6-2/TRBV6-3,TRBJ1-5,NA,NA,CANSYSTFQGRTSQPQHF,TGTGCCAACAGTTACTCGACCTTTCAGGGTAGGACGAGTCAGCCCCAGCATTTT